These T cell receptor beta chains were read from a single sample in a study of control samples from healthy donors and cancer patients. Sequencing used immunoSEQ multiplex PCR; TCRdb keeps in-frame clones, though not all of them. This table holds around 120,000 clones, about 89% found once. Source material: blood. The receptor source for this set is a man aged 55 to 69 in good health. The conserved cysteine and the conserved F or W are not part of the CDR3 here. A row's size may be missing; if present it is once, few, many or a size class.

v_call,j_call,clone_size,cdr3_aa
TRBV28,TRBJ1-3,NA,ANSRDISGNTIY
TRBV9,TRBJ2-2,NA,ASSVGGSTGELF
TRBV19,TRBJ1-4,NA,ASSIGPGLNEKLF
TRBV19,TRBJ1-3,NA,ASGDRAGGNTIY
TRBV9,TRBJ1-1,NA,ASSVDLGMNTEAF
TRBV4-2,TRBJ2-3,NA,ASSQAAGTGASTDTQY
TRBV28,TRBJ1-3,NA,ASTYRWISGNTIY
TRBV6-5,TRBJ1-5,NA,ASRPGQGANQPQH
TRBV27,TRBJ1-2,few,ASSFVGTAYGYT
TRBV19,TRBJ1-1,NA,ASSMGSRQGTEAF
TRBV19,TRBJ2-7,NA,ASRGNGKGFEQY